A selection of T cell receptor beta chains follows, all from one sample in a study of monozygotic twins with inflammatory bowel disease. After re-calling the 5' RACE reads, TCRdb lists one entry per CDR3 protein, DNA absent. The listing records a few hundred thousand distinct CDR3 sequences. The sequencing input was blood. These receptors all stem from a human donor with ulcerative colitis or Crohn's disease, or a healthy co-twin of an affected twin (not recorded which). The CDR3 runs from the conserved cysteine through the conserved F or W.

CDR3aa	len	v_gene	j_gene
CASSYRRRGNTGELFF	16	TRBV5-1	TRBJ2-2
CSASKGKVTGELFF	14	TRBV20-1	TRBJ2-2
CASSEAGGPGNEQFF	15	TRBV25-1	TRBJ2-1
CASSSTGGPTGELFF	15	TRBV2	TRBJ2-2
CSARTEFADTQYF	13	TRBV20-1	TRBJ2-3
CSATTSYRTGNQPQHF	16	TRBV20-1	TRBJ1-5
CASSLAGAGKLFF	13	TRBV11-2	TRBJ1-4
CASSLTRGEQYF	12	TRBV5-6	TRBJ2-7
CAVGTAHTDTQYF	13	TRBV10-3	TRBJ2-3
CASSGRTGVGELFF	14	TRBV2	TRBJ2-2
CASSAGFGQYF	11	TRBV25-1	TRBJ2-7
CASSQGSPAQGLFF	14	TRBV3-1	TRBJ2-2
CASSSTDHSYNEQFF	15	TRBV7-9	TRBJ2-1
CASSLRNGRNTGELFF	16	TRBV27	TRBJ2-2